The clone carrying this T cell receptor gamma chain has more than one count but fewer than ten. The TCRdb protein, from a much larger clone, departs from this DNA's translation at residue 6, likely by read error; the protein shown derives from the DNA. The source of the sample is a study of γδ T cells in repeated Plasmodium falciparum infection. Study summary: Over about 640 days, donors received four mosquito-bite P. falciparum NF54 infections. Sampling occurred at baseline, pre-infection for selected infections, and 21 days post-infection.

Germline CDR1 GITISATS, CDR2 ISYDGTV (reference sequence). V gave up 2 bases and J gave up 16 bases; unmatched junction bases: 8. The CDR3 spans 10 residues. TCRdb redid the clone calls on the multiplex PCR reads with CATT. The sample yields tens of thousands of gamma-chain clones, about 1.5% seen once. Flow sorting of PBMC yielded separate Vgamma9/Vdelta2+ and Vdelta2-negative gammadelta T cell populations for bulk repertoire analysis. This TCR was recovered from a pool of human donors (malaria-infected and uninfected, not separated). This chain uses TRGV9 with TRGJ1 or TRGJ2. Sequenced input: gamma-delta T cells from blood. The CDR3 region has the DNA TGTGCCTTGTGGGAGGGAAGGCCCCTCTTT. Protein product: CALWEGRPLF.